The rows below give T cell receptor beta chains drawn from one sample of a study of neurological immune-mediated disorders. TCRdb re-analysed the 5' RACE reads in MiXCR, keeping a single row per CDR3 protein. The profile covers some 34,000 distinct CDR3 sequences, with about 1.6% appearing a single time and 9.2% taken by the ten largest. The sequenced sample was PBMCs. Receptors originate from a woman aged 25 to 45 with multiple sclerosis. The CDR3 runs from the conserved cysteine through the conserved F or W. Fields, in order: V gene, D gene, J gene, clone size, CDR3 length, CDR3 protein, CDR3 DNA. The D gene is left open where the match is weak. A row's size may be missing; if present it is once, few, many or a size class.

TRBV5-1,-,TRBJ2-3,many,11,CASSLSDTQYF,TGCGCCAGCAGCTTGTCAGATACGCAGTATTTT
TRBV20-1,TRBD1,TRBJ1-5,many,13,CSARTGGNQPQHF,TGCAGTGCGCGGACAGGCGGCAATCAGCCCCAGCATTTT
TRBV10-2,-,TRBJ1-6,-,11,CASPYNSPLHF,TGCGCCAGCCCCTATAATTCACCCCTCCACTTT
TRBV7-8,-,TRBJ1-1,many,15,CASRRQSQGNTEAFF,TGTGCCAGCAGAAGGCAGAGCCAAGGGAACACTGAAGCTTTCTTT
TRBV5-1,-,TRBJ1-5,many,14,CASSLGGRFQPQHF,TGCGCCAGCAGCTTGGGGGGGCGGTTTCAGCCCCAGCATTTT
TRBV6-6,TRBD1,TRBJ2-2,many,14,CASTSGTATGELFF,TGTGCCAGCACCTCCGGGACAGCTACCGGGGAGCTGTTTTTT
TRBV7-8,TRBD1,TRBJ1-2,many,14,CASSLGTGDYGYTF,TGTGCCAGCAGCTTAGGTACAGGGGACTATGGCTACACCTTC
TRBV6-5,-,TRBJ1-4,medium-sized,14,CASKDSGWNEKLFF,TGTGCCAGCAAGGACTCCGGGTGGAATGAAAAACTGTTTTTT
TRBV6-2/TRBV6-3,-,TRBJ2-7,many,13,CASSFIDYYEQYF,TGTGCCAGCAGTTTTATAGATTATTACGAGCAGTACTTC
TRBV20-1,-,TRBJ2-5,many,13,CSASEEARETQYF,TGCAGTGCCTCCGAGGAGGCCCGGGAGACCCAGTACTTC
TRBV3-1,-,TRBJ1-2,many,17,CASRALVTGVERYGYTF,TGTGCCAGCAGGGCTCTTGTAACGGGGGTAGAGAGGTATGGCTACACCTTC
TRBV6-5,-,TRBJ1-6,many,13,CASRGGLTGPLHF,TGTGCCAGCAGGGGGGGGCTCACGGGCCCCCTCCACTTT
TRBV12-3/TRBV12-4,-,TRBJ2-2,many,14,CASTPTGGAGELFF,TGTGCCAGCACTCCAACGGGGGGCGCCGGGGAGCTGTTTTTT
TRBV10-3,-,TRBJ2-7,many,16,CAISESRDGTPYEQYF,TGTGCCATCAGTGAGTCGAGAGACGGGACCCCCTACGAGCAGTACTTC
TRBV11-2,TRBD1,TRBJ1-6,many,16,CASSTFGQGANSPLHF,TGTGCCAGCAGCACCTTCGGACAGGGGGCAAATTCACCCCTCCACTTT
TRBV20-1,-,TRBJ1-2,many,13,CSASSGALYGYTF,TGCAGTGCTAGCTCTGGGGCGCTTTACGGCTACACCTTC
TRBV20-1,-,TRBJ1-2,many,15,CSARRGVGLLGGYTF,TGCAGTGCGCGCAGAGGTGTAGGGTTATTGGGAGGCTACACCTTC
TRBV5-1,-,TRBJ2-7,many,14,CASSLGQDVNEQYF,TGCGCCAGCAGCTTGGGCCAGGATGTCAACGAGCAGTACTTC
TRBV7-6,-,TRBJ1-2,many,11,CSLTGNYGYTF,TGTTCGTTGACAGGAAACTATGGCTACACCTTC
TRBV9,TRBD1,TRBJ2-7,many,15,CASSSTGTGAYEQYF,TGTGCCAGCAGCTCCACCGGGACAGGGGCCTACGAGCAGTACTTC
TRBV10-3,TRBD1,TRBJ1-1,many,15,CAISEAGTGNTEAFF,TGTGCCATCAGTGAGGCCGGGACAGGGAACACTGAAGCTTTCTTT
TRBV5-1,-,TRBJ1-2,many,15,CASSFRTGTNYGYTF,TGCGCCAGCAGCTTCCGTACGGGTACTAACTATGGCTACACCTTC
TRBV5-5,-,TRBJ1-3,many,16,CASSFGADLSGNTIYF,TGTGCCAGCAGCTTTGGAGCGGACCTCTCTGGAAACACCATATATTTT
TRBV14,-,TRBJ1-5,many,14,CASSQSGAHQPQHF,TGTGCCAGCAGCCAATCAGGGGCCCATCAGCCCCAGCATTTT
TRBV7-9,TRBD1,TRBJ1-2,many,15,CASSPRDRANYGYTF,TGTGCCAGCAGCCCGAGGGACAGGGCTAACTATGGCTACACCTTC
TRBV7-2,-,TRBJ2-7,many,12,CASSPPSYEQYF,TGTGCCAGCAGCCCCCCCTCCTACGAGCAGTACTTC
TRBV7-6,TRBD1,TRBJ2-7,many,17,CASSLTGQGAKVYEQYF,TGTGCCAGCAGCTTAACGGGACAGGGGGCTAAGGTATACGAGCAGTACTTC
TRBV9,-,TRBJ2-3,many,15,CASSVLASTTDTQYF,TGTGCCAGCAGCGTATTAGCTAGTACCACAGATACGCAGTATTTT
TRBV5-4,TRBD2,TRBJ2-3,many,15,CASSLSLAGSDTQYF,TGTGCCAGCAGCTTGAGCCTAGCGGGATCAGATACGCAGTATTTT
TRBV5-6,TRBD1,TRBJ2-3,many,15,CASTLDRDRTDTQYF,TGTGCCAGCACCTTAGACAGGGATCGCACAGATACGCAGTATTTT
TRBV20-1,-,TRBJ1-1,many,12,CSARTTGTEAFF,TGCAGTGCTAGGACGACGGGGACTGAAGCTTTCTTT
TRBV9,TRBD1,TRBJ1-1,many,15,CASSATGTGGTEAFF,TGTGCCAGCAGCGCGACCGGGACAGGGGGAACTGAAGCTTTCTTT
TRBV7-2,-,TRBJ2-7,many,15,CASRTGGLSSYEQYF,TGTGCCAGTAGAACGGGGGGCTTGAGCTCCTACGAGCAGTACTTC
TRBV20-1,-,TRBJ2-5,many,11,CSARGQETQYF,TGCAGTGCGCGGGGGCAGGAGACCCAGTACTTC
TRBV7-4,TRBD1,TRBJ1-5,many,16,CASSYPGTGLNQPQHF,TGTGCCAGCAGCTACCCCGGGACAGGGCTTAATCAGCCCCAGCATTTT